This is a list of T cell receptor beta chains from one sample in a study of blood T cell repertoires in COVID-19. Measured with immunoSEQ multiplex PCR; TCRdb has only the in-frame clones, and not every one. The data contain some 160,000 clones, over 75% of them singletons. The specimen was peripheral blood. The receptors stem from a woman aged 55-70 years with active COVID-19. The CDR3 runs from the conserved cysteine through the conserved F or W. D genes are given only for firm matches. Not all rows give a size; the values are once, few, many and, for expanded clones, a class.

d_call	clone_size	j_call	v_call	cdr3_nt	cdr3_aa
TRBD2	once	TRBJ2-5	TRBV18	TGTGCCAGCTCACCGTTGGGACTAGCGGGAGTTCAAGAGACCCAGTACTTC	CASSPLGLAGVQETQYF
.	.	TRBJ1-2	TRBV6-5	TGTGCCAGCAGTCCTTGGCCGGGTAACTATGGCTACACCTTC	CASSPWPGNYGYTF
TRBD1	.	TRBJ2-7	TRBV30	TGTGCCTGGGAACTGACAGGGGATATCTACGAGCAGTACTTC	CAWELTGDIYEQYF
TRBD1	.	TRBJ2-1	TRBV10-3	TGTGCCATCAGCGAAGGACAGGGGGTATATGTGCAGTTCTTC	CAISEGQGVYVQFF
.	once	TRBJ2-6	TRBV29-1	TGCAGCGTTCAGGGTGCCGGGGCCAACGTCCTGACTTTC	CSVQGAGANVLTF
.	.	TRBJ1-1	TRBV7-9	TGTGCCAGCAGTCCCTCCAACACTGAAGCTTTCTTT	CASSPSNTEAFF
TRBD2	.	TRBJ2-2	TRBV15	TGTGCCACCAGCCGGAAAGGTATAGCGGGAGCGGACACCGGGGAGCTGTTTTTT	CATSRKGIAGADTGELFF
.	.	TRBJ1-1	TRBV25-1	TGTGCCAGCAGTGTGGGGAGGGACACTGAAGCTTTCTTT	CASSVGRDTEAFF
TRBD2	.	TRBJ2-1	TRBV18	TGTGCCAGCTCACCCGAGCTCGGGGGAGGGCTAAGGAATGAGCAGTTCTTC	CASSPELGGGLRNEQFF
TRBD2	.	TRBJ2-5	TRBV12-3/TRBV12-4	TGTGCCAGCAGCCAGGGACTAGTAGAGACCCAGTACTTC	CASSQGLVETQYF
.	few	TRBJ1-5	TRBV7-9	TGTGCCAGCAGCTTAGCCGGGGGTCAGCCCCAGCATTTT	CASSLAGGQPQHF
.	.	TRBJ2-3	TRBV30	TGTGCCTGGAGTGTACGGGATACGCAGTATTTT	CAWSVRDTQYF
.	few	TRBJ2-1	TRBV11-2	TGTGCCAGCAGCTTAAGCGAACTCTTTAATGAGCAGTTCTTC	CASSLSELFNEQFF
TRBD1	.	TRBJ1-6	TRBV7-2	TGTGCCAGCAGCTCCGGACAGGGCAGCCGGAGTTCACCCCTCCACTTT	CASSSGQGSRSSPLHF
.	.	TRBJ1-2	TRBV19	TGTGCCAGTAGTACACCCGCAACAGGATTCTATGGCTACACCTTC	CASSTPATGFYGYTF
TRBD1	few	TRBJ1-1	TRBV19	TGTGCCAGTAGAGGAACGGTTAGGTCGGGGGACAGGGGGCTGACTGAAGCTTTCTTT	CASRGTVRSGDRGLTEAFF
.	.	TRBJ2-3	TRBV5-1	TGCGCCAGCAGCTTGGCGAGATATGCCAGCACAGATACGCAGTATTTT	CASSLARYASTDTQYF
.	.	TRBJ2-1	TRBV11-3	TGTGCCAGCAGCTTAGGAACGCTACCCCCTTACAATGAGCAGTTCTTC	CASSLGTLPPYNEQFF
.	few	TRBJ1-2	TRBV28	TGTGCCAGCAGTTTGCGGCGAACAGACAGGCCCGTCACACGAACCTTC	CASSLRRTDRPVTRTF
TRBD1	.	TRBJ1-1	TRBV6-5	TGTGCCAGCAGTTTCGCCGGGACAGCGAACACTGAAGCTTTCTTT	CASSFAGTANTEAFF
TRBD1	once	TRBJ2-7	TRBV7-9	TGTGCCAGCAGCGACAGGGGCAACGGGTACGAGCAGTACTTC	CASSDRGNGYEQYF
TRBD2	once	TRBJ2-7	TRBV6-5	TGTGCCAGCAGTTACTCACGGCAGGGAGGGTTCCAGCAGTACTTC	CASSYSRQGGFQQYF
TRBD2	.	TRBJ2-1	TRBV24-1	TGTGCCACCAGTGATGGACTAGTCGTTGAGCAGTTCTTC	CATSDGLVVEQFF
.	.	TRBJ2-1	TRBV14	TGTGCCAGCAGCCAAGATGAGGCTAGACTGGTTGGTAATGAGCAGTTCTTC	CASSQDEARLVGNEQFF
.	.	TRBJ2-3	TRBV11-2	TGTGCCAGCAGCTGGGGCGAAAGACGGACAGATACGCAGTATTTT	CASSWGERRTDTQYF
.	.	TRBJ1-4	TRBV3-1/TRBV3-2	TGTGCCAGCAGCCAAGTAGGGTTCGGGGGAACTAATGAAAAACTGTTTTTT	CASSQVGFGGTNEKLFF
TRBD2	.	TRBJ2-5	TRBV6-2/TRBV6-3	TGTGCCAGCAGTTTTAGCGGGATCCAAGAGACCCAGTACTTC	CASSFSGIQETQYF
TRBD1	once	TRBJ1-3	TRBV2	TGTGCCAGCAGACAGTACTGGGACAGGGGTAACACCATATATTTT	CASRQYWDRGNTIYF
TRBD2	.	TRBJ2-3	TRBV19	TGTGCCAGTAGCTCACTACTAGCGCCCAGCACAGATACGCAGTATTTT	CASSSLLAPSTDTQYF
TRBD2	.	TRBJ2-5	TRBV5-1	TGCGCCAGCAGCCTACTAGCGGGAGGGACACAAGAGACCCAGTACTTC	CASSLLAGGTQETQYF
TRBD1	.	TRBJ1-2	TRBV28	TGTGCCAGCACGACAGGGGCGCCAGCTAACTATGGCTACACCTTC	CASTTGAPANYGYTF
.	.	TRBJ2-2	TRBV12-3/TRBV12-4	TGTGCCAGCACCCCAGGGGGGGAGCTGTTTTTT	CASTPGGELFF
.	once	TRBJ1-4	TRBV9	TGTGCCAGCAGCTCCACAGTAAGCACTAATGAAAAACTGTTTTTT	CASSSTVSTNEKLFF
TRBD2	.	TRBJ2-2	TRBV18	TGTGCCAGCTCCCTCGGACTAGCGGGAGACACCGGGGAGCTGTTTTTT	CASSLGLAGDTGELFF
.	.	TRBJ1-2	TRBV5-8	TGTGCCAGCAGCTTGGAACGACGGGTCTATGGCTACACCTTC	CASSLERRVYGYTF
.	.	TRBJ2-7	TRBV7-2	TGTGCCAGCAGCCAGCGTGAGGGGGCCTACGAGCAGTACTTC	CASSQREGAYEQYF
TRBD1	once	TRBJ1-5	TRBV28	TGTGCCAGCAGTCCCGACCAGGGGGATCAGCCCCAGCATTTT	CASSPDQGDQPQHF
TRBD1	.	TRBJ2-1	TRBV6-6	TGTGCCAGCAGTTCCCGGCAGGCAGGGGGTGGTGAGCAGTTCTTC	CASSSRQAGGGEQFF
.	once	TRBJ2-2	TRBV18	TGTGCCAGCTCCGGACTTCCCACCGGGGAGCTGTTTTTT	CASSGLPTGELFF
TRBD2	.	TRBJ2-5	TRBV18	TGTGCCAGCTCACCGACTAGCATATCGGAGACCCAGTACTTC	CASSPTSISETQYF
TRBD1	.	TRBJ1-2	TRBV10-1	TGCGCCAGCAGTGAGGACGGGACAGGGGCTTGGAAAACCTTC	CASSEDGTGAWKTF
.	.	TRBJ1-2	TRBV7-8	TGTGCCAGCAGCTTAGCGCAGAGGCTTTTGGAGGGGCGCGGTAACTATGGCTACACCTTC	CASSLAQRLLEGRGNYGYTF
.	.	TRBJ2-3	TRBV4-1	TGCGCCAGCAGCCAACCCCTCCTGGCTGGAGATACGCAGTATTTT	CASSQPLLAGDTQYF
TRBD2	.	TRBJ2-4	TRBV6-5	TGTGCCAGCAGTCAGGGACTAGCACAGGGCATTCAGTACTTC	CASSQGLAQGIQYF
TRBD2	.	TRBJ2-1	TRBV7-9	TGTGCCAGCAACCGACTAGCGGGAACCTACTACAATGAGCAGTTCTTC	CASNRLAGTYYNEQFF